Presented here are 26 T cell receptor beta chains from one specimen sequenced in a study of CD8 T cells in ankylosing spondylitis. One entry per CDR3 protein results from TCRdb running MiXCR on the 5' RACE reads. The data contain around 220,000 distinct CDR3 sequences, roughly 10% of them singletons. Sequencing was performed on blood, either unsorted or a sorted T cell fraction (not recorded which). These receptors all come from a male donor with ankylosing spondylitis or in good health (not recorded which).

The CDR3 region is CASSLRQGIFHEQYF. The CDR3 DNA sequence: TGTGCCAGCAGCTTAAGACAGGGGATTTTCCACGAGCAGTACTTC. V and J are TRBV7-3 and TRBJ2-7; TRBD1 agrees at 8 bases. Germline V gene sequence: CDR1 SGHTA, CDR2 FQGTGA. The ends lost 1 base at V and 5 bases at J; junction bases unmatched: 7. The CDR3 spans 15 residues. The full variable domain, completed using reference TRBV7-3 and TRBJ2-7, is GAGVSQTPSNKVTEKGKYVELRCDPISGHTALYWYRQSLGQGPEFLIYFQGTGAADDSGLPNDRFFAVRPEGSVSTLKIQRTERGDSAVYLCASSLRQGIFHEQYFGPGTRLTVT.

The chain recombines TRBV7-2 with TRBJ2-3, with D possibly TRBD1 on 6 matching bases. This CDR3 has 15 residues. Germline CDR1 reads SGHTA; CDR2 reads FQGNSA. The ends were cut back, 4 bases at V and 0 bases at J, with 11 bases in the middle. This chain's CDR3 is CASSSRGSSTDTQYF. The CDR3 DNA sequence: TGTGCCAGCAGCTCCAGGGGTAGTAGCACAGATACGCAGTATTTT.

This clonotype was recorded at least ten times. This chain uses TRBV5-1 with TRBJ1-5; D might be TRBD1 (5 bases). Trimming stripped 0 bases from V and 4 bases from J, with 11 bases between. Germline lookup yields CDR1 SGHRS and CDR2 YFSETQ. This CDR3 contains 15 residues. In nucleotides, the CDR3 is TGCGCCAGCAGCTTGGTTAGCGGGGGGAATCAGCCCCAGCATTTT. This codes for CASSLVSGGNQPQHF.

This clonotype has at least ten counts. The chain uses TRBV7-2 and TRBJ2-3; the match to TRBD2 covers 7 bases. From germline, CDR1 is SGHTA and CDR2 FQGNSA. V shed 5 bases and J 6 bases; nucleotides not matched to a gene: 5. This CDR3 is 13 amino acids long. In DNA, the CDR3 is TGTGCCAGCAGCGAAGTGGGGGGGGATACGCAGTATTTT. Translated, it gives CASSEVGGDTQYF. Supplemented by reference TRBV7-2 and TRBJ2-3, the full variable domain reads GAGVSQSPSNKVTEKGKDVELRCDPISGHTALYWYRQSLGQGLEFLIYFQGNSAPDKSGLPSDRFSAERTGGSVSTLTIQRTQQEDSAVYLCASSEVGGDTQYFGPGTRLTVL.

The chain couples TRBV20-1 to TRBJ2-3, with TRBD1 matching 7 bases. Trimming took 0 bases from V and 1 from J; bases not matched to a gene: 7. The V gene's germline CDR1 is DFQATT and CDR2 SNEGSKA (reference sequence). This CDR3 is built from 16 residues. The CDR3 nucleotides read TGCAGTGCTAGAGATTACAGGGGCTTGGGCACAGATACGCAGTATTTT. It specifies CSARDYRGLGTDTQYF.

In this sample, this clonotype turned up many times. The V and J genes are TRBV24-1 and TRBJ2-6; D is unresolved. This CDR3 has 16 amino acids. V lost 0 bases to trimming and J lost 4 bases, with 9 bases between them. Germline lookup yields CDR1 KGHDR and CDR2 SFDVKD. The CDR3 reads CATSDLRSSGANVLTF. The CDR3 DNA reads as TGTGCCACCAGTGATTTGCGAAGCTCCGGGGCCAACGTCCTGACTTTC.

The chain combines TRBV7-9 with TRBJ2-1, with TRBD1 matching over 9 bases. There are 17 residues in the CDR3. CDR1 SEHNR and CDR2 FQNEAQ come from the germline V gene (reference sequence). Losses at the gene ends were 5 bases for V and 5 bases for J; bases not matched to a gene: 13. CDR3: CASSQIGTGNPNNEQFF. The CDR3 nucleotides are TGTGCCAGCAGCCAGATTGGGACAGGGAATCCGAACAATGAGCAGTTCTTC.

This clonotype was counted at least ten times. The V and J genes are TRBV5-1 and TRBJ2-1, with TRBD2 matching over 8 bases. J gave up 8 bases and V 2 bases, and 12 bases lay outside the gene matches. Germline CDR1 reads SGHRS; CDR2 reads YFSETQ. The CDR3 contains 16 residues. Here the CDR3 reads CASSLYAGGSAHEQFF. CDR3 sequence (DNA): TGCGCCAGCAGCTTATATGCGGGGGGCTCTGCTCATGAGCAGTTCTTC. The full variable domain, with the rest looked up from reference TRBV5-1 and TRBJ2-1, is KAGVTQTPRYLIKTRGQQVTLSCSPISGHRSVSWYQQTPGQGLQFLFEYFSETQRNKGNFPGRFSGRQFSNSRSEMNVSTLELGDSALYLCASSLYAGGSAHEQFFGPGTRLTVL.

In its sample, this clonotype was seen many times. The genes are TRBV4-2 and TRBJ1-3; D is ambiguous. CDR1 LGHNA and CDR2 YNFKEQ come from the germline V gene. The CDR3 totals 16 residues. V shed 10 bases and J shed 4 bases, with 23 bases lying between them. CDR3 nucleotide sequence: TGTGCCATCGGGTTAAAGGGCACCGAAGGGGGAAACACCATATATTTT. Translating gives CAIGLKGTEGGNTIYF.

The gene calls are TRBV28 and TRBJ2-1; the D gene could be TRBD1 or TRBD2 (5 bases each). CDR1 is MDHEN and CDR2 is SYDVKM in the germline V gene. The CDR3 runs to 16 residues. V lost 2 bases to trimming and J lost 0 bases, with 11 bases between them. In DNA, the CDR3 is TGTGCCAGCAGTTTAGGGGGTTCGAGCTCCTACAATGAGCAGTTCTTC. It is translated as CASSLGGSSSYNEQFF.

This chain links TRBV7-9 with TRBJ2-1, with D perhaps TRBD2 (6 bases). CDR3 length: 14 residues. Between the trimmed V and J ends, which lost 5 bases and 6 bases, there was a span of 14 bases. Germline V gene lookup returns CDR1 SEHNR and CDR2 FQNEAQ (reference sequence). The CDR3 loop is CASSREEALNEQFF. The CDR3 DNA follows: TGTGCCAGCAGCAGGGAGGAGGCTCTCAATGAGCAGTTCTTC. Using reference TRBV7-9 and TRBJ2-1 for the parts outside the CDR3, the full variable domain is DTGVSQNPRHKITKRGQNVTFRCDPISEHNRLYWYRQTLGQGPEFLTYFQNEAQLEKSRLLSDRFSAERPKGSFSTLEIQRTEQGDSAMYLCASSREEALNEQFFGPGTRLTVL.

This clonotype has a handful of counts. The CDR3 reads CASTPGLAGGSNTGELFF. Here the CDR3 DNA reads TGTGCCAGCACCCCGGGGCTAGCGGGGGGGTCGAACACCGGGGAGCTGTTTTTT. The rearrangement joins TRBV6-1 to TRBJ2-2, with 12 positions matching TRBD2. Germline CDR1 is MNHNS and CDR2 is SASEGT. V trimming: 7 bases; J trimming: 0 bases; junction bases outside the gene matches: 9. The CDR3 has 18 amino acids.

This clonotype was seen ten or more times. The rearrangement uses TRBV21-1 and TRBJ1-1. TRBV21-1 has pseudogene status. The CDR3 has 14 residues. CDR3 DNA: TGTGCCAGCAGCAAGGACGATTTGAACACTGAAGCTTTCTTT. This sequence encodes CASSKDDLNTEAFF.

This clonotype was observed at least ten times. The chain combines TRBV6-1 with TRBJ1-1; 9 nucleotides align to TRBD1. The CDR3 length is 14 residues. Germline V gene data show CDR1 as MNHNS and CDR2 as SASEGT. The J segment lost 3 bases and the V segment lost 6 bases, leaving 5 bases of the junction unmatched. The CDR3 protein is CASRETGGDTEAFF. The CDR3, as DNA: TGTGCCAGCAGGGAGACAGGGGGGGACACTGAAGCTTTCTTT.

In this sample, this clonotype turned up a few times. This sequence joins TRBV19 and TRBJ2-3; unclear D gene. V dropped 7 bases and J dropped 6 bases, with 11 bases sitting between them. Germline V gene sequence: CDR1 LNHDA, CDR2 SQIVND (reference sequence). This CDR3 contains 12 residues. The CDR3 DNA is TGTGCCAGTATAGGAGTGTCGGATACGCAGTATTTT. This gives the protein CASIGVSDTQYF.

In its sample, this clonotype was seen a few times. This chain connects TRBV27 to TRBJ2-1; TRBD1 matches at 11 bases. There are 15 residues in the CDR3. Germline CDR1 and CDR2: MNHEY and SMNVEV (reference sequence). The trim removed 9 bases at V and 9 bases at J, leaving 13 bases unmatched. DNA of the CDR3: TGTGCCAGTACTAAGGGGGGGACAGGGGGATCTGAGCAGTTCTTC. Its translation: CASTKGGTGGSEQFF.

This clonotype was counted ten times or more. The chain is built from TRBV30 and TRBJ1-1; no definite D call. This CDR3 spans 14 amino acids. Germline lookup yields CDR1 GTSNPN and CDR2 SVGIG (reference sequence). Trimming removed 0 bases at V and 4 bases at J, with 12 bases between. CDR3 protein: CAWSVTVAGTEAFF. The CDR3 DNA sequence: TGTGCCTGGAGTGTAACGGTTGCCGGCACTGAAGCTTTCTTT. Looking up the rest from reference TRBV30 and TRBJ1-1 gives the full variable domain: SQTIHQWPATLVQPVGSPLSLECTVEGTSNPNLYWYRQAAGRGLQLLFYSVGIGQISSEVPQNLSASRPQDRQFILSSKKLLLSDSGFYLCAWSVTVAGTEAFFGQGTRLTVV.

This clonotype was recorded at least ten times. The CDR3 DNA reads as TGCGCCAGCAGCTTGGTGGTATACGAGACAGATACGCAGTATTTT. It specifies CASSLVVYETDTQYF. The chain joins TRBV5-1 to TRBJ2-3, with D uncertain. This CDR3 has 15 amino acids. The germline V gene encodes CDR1 SGHRS and CDR2 YFSETQ. The ends were cut back, 0 bases at V and 3 bases at J, with 11 bases in the middle.

This clonotype was observed many times. This chain joins TRBV29-1 and TRBJ2-5; D is possibly TRBD1 or TRBD2 (6 bases each). The V gene's germline CDR1 is SQVTM and CDR2 ANQGSEA. Trimming pared 7 bases from V and 4 bases from J, leaving 13 bases between. The CDR3 runs to 12 residues. CDR3 amino acids: CSALRGPETQYF. The CDR3 nucleotides read TGCAGCGCCCTCCGGGGGCCAGAGACCCAGTACTTC.

Many counts were recorded for this clonotype. This rearrangement joins TRBV5-1 to TRBJ1-1, with 7 nucleotides matching TRBD1. Germline V gives CDR1 SGHRS, CDR2 YFSETQ. Trimming took 6 bases from V and 5 from J; bases not matched to a gene: 13. This CDR3 has 15 amino acids. The CDR3 is CASKSSGTEPTEAFF. CDR3 bases: TGCGCCAGCAAAAGTTCCGGGACAGAGCCAACTGAAGCTTTCTTT.

This clonotype was counted at least ten times. The chain employs TRBV7-3 and TRBJ2-1; D could derive from TRBD1 or TRBD2 (5 bases each). V was trimmed by 3 bases and J by 0 bases, leaving 12 bases between them. This CDR3 has 16 residues. Germline V gene lookup returns CDR1 SGHTA and CDR2 FQGTGA. CDR3 DNA: TGTGCCAGCAGCTTCTATGGGGGAATCTCCTACAATGAGCAGTTCTTC. Protein: CASSFYGGISYNEQFF.

This clonotype has only one observation. A read error may be the cause here, since a much bigger clone is one base away. This rearrangement joins TRBV7-6 to TRBJ2-5; D is ambiguous. Trimming shortened V by 0 bases and J by 2 bases, and 16 bases separated the two germline ends. Germline V gene data show CDR1 as SGHVS and CDR2 as FNYEAQ. The CDR3 runs to 17 residues. The CDR3 spells CASSLAPPLVAQETQYF. CDR3 nucleotide sequence: TGTGCCAGCAGCTTAGCTCCCCCCCTAGTCGCGCAAGAGACCCAGTACTTC.

About this clonotype: Since a much larger clone is just one base distant, this may be a read error. V and J are TRBV12-3 or TRBV12-4 and TRBJ1-1; D is undetermined. The CDR3 runs to 14 residues. V lost 5 bases and J lost 10, with 20 bases in between. CDR3 DNA sequence: TGTGCCAGCAGTCCAAATGAAACCGAGTCAGGAGCTTTCTTT. Translation: CASSPNETESGAFF.

This clonotype showed up just a few times. V gene TRBV2 combines with J gene TRBJ1-5; maybe TRBD1 (6 bases). Germline CDR1 and CDR2: SNHLY and FYNNEI. V lost 8 bases to trimming and J lost 3 bases, with 8 bases between them. This CDR3 comprises 12 residues. CDR3 nucleotides: TGTGCCAGCGCAGGGGACAATCAGCCCCAGCATTTT. Translating gives CASAGDNQPQHF. The full variable domain, rest sourced from reference TRBV2 and TRBJ1-5, is EPEVTQTPSHQVTQMGQEVILRCVPISNHLYFYWYRQILGQKVEFLVSFYNNEISEKSEIFDDQFSVERPDGSNFTLKIRSTKLEDSAMYFCASAGDNQPQHFGDGTRLSIL.

This clonotype occurred many times. This chain joins TRBV5-1 and TRBJ1-1, with a weak D call TRBD1 (5 bases). Germline loops: CDR1 SGHRS, CDR2 YFSETQ. V was cut by 0 bases and J by 1 base, with 10 bases left in between. The CDR3 runs to 15 residues. DNA for the CDR3: TGCGCCAGCAGCTTGGCTGGGGGATGGAACACTGAAGCTTTCTTT. As protein: CASSLAGGWNTEAFF.

The rearrangement links TRBV28 to TRBJ1-5; perhaps TRBD1 as D (6 bases). Germline V gives CDR1 MDHEN, CDR2 SYDVKM. The CDR3 runs to 16 residues. V lost 6 bases and J 5 bases, leaving 20 bases between the germline ends. This CDR3 is CASRFAFRGGDQPQHF. CDR3 DNA: TGTGCCAGCAGGTTCGCCTTTAGGGGGGGAGATCAGCCCCAGCATTTT.